The clone carrying this T cell receptor (beta chain) showed up just a few times. Its antigen is currently unknown. This entry comes from a study of beta chain features in type 1 diabetes. Whole-study results and caveats: Shortening of TCRB CDR3s, moderate but significant, appeared in all four CD4+ subsets of Type 1 diabetes patients.

Trimming shortened V by 0 bases and J by 0 bases, and 6 bases separated the two germline ends. Germline V lookup: CDR1 SGHAT, CDR2 FQNNGV. This CDR3 contains 14 residues. Sequenced material consisted of expressed TCRB transcripts (all of the isolated RNA was reverse transcribed). Sequenced by immunoSEQ multiplex PCR; TCRdb stores in-frame clones only, minus some. The sample consists of about 140,000 clones, roughly 9.7% of them appearing once. The chain links TRBV11-2 to TRBJ2-7; D gene uncertain. The receptor was isolated from a woman in her thirties or forties in good health. The specimen was central memory CD4+ T cells from blood. The CDR3, as DNA: TGTGCCAGCAGCTTAGATCAGTTCTCCTACGAGCAGTACTTC. Residues: CASSLDQFSYEQYF.